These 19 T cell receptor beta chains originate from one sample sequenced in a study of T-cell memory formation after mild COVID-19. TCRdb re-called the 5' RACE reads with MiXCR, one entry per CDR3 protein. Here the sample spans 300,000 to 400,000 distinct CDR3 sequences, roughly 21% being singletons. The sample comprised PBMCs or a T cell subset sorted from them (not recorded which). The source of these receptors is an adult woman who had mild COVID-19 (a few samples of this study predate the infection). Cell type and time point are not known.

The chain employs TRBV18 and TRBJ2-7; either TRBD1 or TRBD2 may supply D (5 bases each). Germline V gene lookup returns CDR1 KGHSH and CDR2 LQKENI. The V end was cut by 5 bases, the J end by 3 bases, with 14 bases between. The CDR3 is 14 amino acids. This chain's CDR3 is CASSVRGPGYEQYF. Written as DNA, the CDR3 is TGTGCCAGCTCAGTCCGGGGCCCCGGCTACGAGCAGTACTTC.

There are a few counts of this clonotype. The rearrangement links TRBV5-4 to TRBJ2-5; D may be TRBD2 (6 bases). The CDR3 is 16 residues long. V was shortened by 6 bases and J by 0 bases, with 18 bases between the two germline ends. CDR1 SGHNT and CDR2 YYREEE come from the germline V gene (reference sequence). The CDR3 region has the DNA TGTGCCAGCACTTCGGAGGGATTTGAACACCAAGAGACCCAGTACTTC. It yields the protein CASTSEGFEHQETQYF.

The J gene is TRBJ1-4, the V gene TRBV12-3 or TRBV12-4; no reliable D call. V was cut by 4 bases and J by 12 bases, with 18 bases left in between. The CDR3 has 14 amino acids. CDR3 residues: CASSSGGTRSQLFF. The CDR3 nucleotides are TGTGCCAGCAGTTCCGGCGGAACGAGGAGTCAACTGTTTTTT.

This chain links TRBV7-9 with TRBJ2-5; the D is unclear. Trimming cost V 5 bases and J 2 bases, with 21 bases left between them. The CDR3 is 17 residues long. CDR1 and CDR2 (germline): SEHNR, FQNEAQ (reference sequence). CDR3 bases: TGTGCCAGCAGCCAGAGTTTGGGCGCAACCAGTCAAGAGACCCAGTACTTC. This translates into CASSQSLGATSQETQYF.

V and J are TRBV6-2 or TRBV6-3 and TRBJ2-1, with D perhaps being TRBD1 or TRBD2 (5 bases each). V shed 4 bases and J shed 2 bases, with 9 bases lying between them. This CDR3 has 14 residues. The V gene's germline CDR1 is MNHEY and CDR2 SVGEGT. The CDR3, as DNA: TGTGCCAGCAGTTCCAGGGAGACCTACAATGAGCAGTTCTTC. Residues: CASSSRETYNEQFF.

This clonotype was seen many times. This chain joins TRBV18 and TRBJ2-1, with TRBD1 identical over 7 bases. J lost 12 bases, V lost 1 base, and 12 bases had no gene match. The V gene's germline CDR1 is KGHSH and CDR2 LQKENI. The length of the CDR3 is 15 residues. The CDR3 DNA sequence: TGTGCCAGCTCACCACGGTCGAGGGGGCCAGACGTGCAGTTCTTC. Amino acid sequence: CASSPRSRGPDVQFF.

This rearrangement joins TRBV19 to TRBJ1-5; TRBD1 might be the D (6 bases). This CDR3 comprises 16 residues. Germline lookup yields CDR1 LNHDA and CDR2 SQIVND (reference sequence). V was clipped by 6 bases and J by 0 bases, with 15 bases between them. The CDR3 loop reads CASSKEQGYSNQPQHF. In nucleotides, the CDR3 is TGTGCCAGTAGCAAAGAACAGGGCTATAGCAATCAGCCCCAGCATTTT. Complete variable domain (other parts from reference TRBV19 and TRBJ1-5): DGGITQSPKYLFRKEGQNVTLSCEQNLNHDAMYWYRQDPGQGLRLIYYSQIVNDFQKGDIAEGYSVSREKKESFPLTVTSAQKNPTAFYLCASSKEQGYSNQPQHFGDGTRLSIL.

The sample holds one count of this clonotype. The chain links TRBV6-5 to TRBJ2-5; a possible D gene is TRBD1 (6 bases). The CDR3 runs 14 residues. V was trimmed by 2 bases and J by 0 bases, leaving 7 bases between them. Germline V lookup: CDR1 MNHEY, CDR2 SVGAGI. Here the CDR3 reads CASSYGTNQETQYF. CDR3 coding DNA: TGTGCCAGCAGTTACGGGACAAACCAAGAGACCCAGTACTTC.

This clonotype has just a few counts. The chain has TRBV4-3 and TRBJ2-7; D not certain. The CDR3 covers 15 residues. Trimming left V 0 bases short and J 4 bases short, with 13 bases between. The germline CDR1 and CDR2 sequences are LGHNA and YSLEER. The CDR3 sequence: CASSQDTAGGYEQYF. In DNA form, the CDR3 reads TGCGCCAGCAGCCAAGACACCGCCGGCGGATACGAGCAGTACTTC.

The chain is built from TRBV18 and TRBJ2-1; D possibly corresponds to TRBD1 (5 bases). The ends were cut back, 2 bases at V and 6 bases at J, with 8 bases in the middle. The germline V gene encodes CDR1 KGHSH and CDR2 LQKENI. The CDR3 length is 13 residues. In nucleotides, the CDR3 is TGTGCCAGCTCACCAGTAAGGGGCAATGAGCAGTTCTTC. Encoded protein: CASSPVRGNEQFF.

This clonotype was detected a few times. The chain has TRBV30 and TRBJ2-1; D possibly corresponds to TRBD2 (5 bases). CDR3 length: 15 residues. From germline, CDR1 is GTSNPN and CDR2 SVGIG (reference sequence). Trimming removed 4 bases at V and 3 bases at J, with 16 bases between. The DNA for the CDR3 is TGTGCCTGGAAGGAGGTCAACACATACTACAATGAGCAGTTCTTC. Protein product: CAWKEVNTYYNEQFF.

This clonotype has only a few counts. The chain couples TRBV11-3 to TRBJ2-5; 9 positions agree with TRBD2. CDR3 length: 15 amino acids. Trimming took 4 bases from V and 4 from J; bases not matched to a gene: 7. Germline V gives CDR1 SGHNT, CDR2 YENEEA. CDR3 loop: CASSSWAGGPETQYF. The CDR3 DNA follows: TGTGCCAGCAGCTCGTGGGCGGGAGGGCCAGAGACCCAGTACTTC.

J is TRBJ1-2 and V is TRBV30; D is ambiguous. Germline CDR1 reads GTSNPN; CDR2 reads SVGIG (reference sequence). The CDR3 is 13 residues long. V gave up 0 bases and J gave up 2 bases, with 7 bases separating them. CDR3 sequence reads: CAWSVRANYGYTF. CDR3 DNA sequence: TGTGCCTGGAGTGTAAGGGCCAACTATGGCTACACCTTC.

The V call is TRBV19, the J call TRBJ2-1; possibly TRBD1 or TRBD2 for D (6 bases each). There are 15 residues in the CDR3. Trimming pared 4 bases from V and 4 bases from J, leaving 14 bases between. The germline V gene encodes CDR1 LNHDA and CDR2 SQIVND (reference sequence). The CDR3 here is CASSRQEGGYNEQFF. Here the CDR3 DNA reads TGTGCCAGTAGTAGACAGGAGGGGGGATACAATGAGCAGTTCTTC.

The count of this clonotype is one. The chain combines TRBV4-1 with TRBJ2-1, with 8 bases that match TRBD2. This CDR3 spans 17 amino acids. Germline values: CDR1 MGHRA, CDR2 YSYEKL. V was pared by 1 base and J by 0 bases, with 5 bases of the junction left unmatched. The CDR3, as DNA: TGCGCCAGCAGCCAAGGACTAGCGCGAAGCTCCTACAATGAGCAGTTCTTC. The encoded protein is CASSQGLARSSYNEQFF.

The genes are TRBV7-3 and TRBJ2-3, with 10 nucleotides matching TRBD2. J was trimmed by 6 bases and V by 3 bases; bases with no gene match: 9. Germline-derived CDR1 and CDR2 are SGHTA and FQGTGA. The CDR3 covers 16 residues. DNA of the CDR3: TGTGCCAGCAGCTTTTTCGAGCGGGGGGGCAGGGATACGCAGTATTTT. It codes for CASSFFERGGRDTQYF.

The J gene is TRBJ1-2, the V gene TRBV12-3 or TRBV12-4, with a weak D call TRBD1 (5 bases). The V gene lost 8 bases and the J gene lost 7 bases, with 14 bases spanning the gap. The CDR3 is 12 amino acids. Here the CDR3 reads CASAIGEGGYTF. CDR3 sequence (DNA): TGTGCCAGCGCGATAGGGGAGGGTGGCTACACCTTC.

The CDR3 nucleotides are TGTGCCAGTAGTATTGAAGCTACGAGCAATCAGCCCCAGCATTTT. Translated, it gives CASSIEATSNQPQHF. The chain recombines TRBV19 with TRBJ1-5; D gene ambiguous. V shed 3 bases and J shed 1 base, with 10 bases lying between them. The CDR3 contains 15 residues. CDR1 is LNHDA, CDR2 SQIVND, per germline (reference sequence).

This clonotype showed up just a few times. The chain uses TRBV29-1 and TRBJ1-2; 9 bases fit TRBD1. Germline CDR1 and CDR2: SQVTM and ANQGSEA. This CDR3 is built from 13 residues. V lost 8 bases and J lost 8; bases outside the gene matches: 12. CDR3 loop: CSSRQGGREGYTF. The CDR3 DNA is TGCAGCTCAAGACAGGGGGGAAGGGAAGGCTACACCTTC. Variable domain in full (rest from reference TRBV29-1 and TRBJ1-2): SAVISQKPSRDICQRGTSLTIQCQVDSQVTMMFWYRQQPGQSLTLIATANQGSEATYESGFVIDKFPISRPNLTFSTLTVSNMSPEDSSIYLCSSRQGGREGYTFGSGTRLTVV.